This TCR beta chain emerged from a study of T cell clones after liver transplantation. The overall study: A pre-transplant mixed lymphocyte reaction with TCRbeta sequencing defined graft-donor-reactive clones followed in post-transplant blood. Whole-study findings and limits: In 5 of 8 subjects, circulating graft-donor-reactive CD4 TCRbeta sequences fell significantly after transplant.

The assay was immunoSEQ multiplex PCR, and TCRdb's table has in-frame clones only and misses some. The sample lists about 72,000 clones, about 88% occurring once. As concerns this clone: Antigen unknown.

CDR1 is SGHRS, CDR2 YFSETQ, per germline. V lost 0 bases to trimming and J lost 3 bases; unmatched junction nucleotides: 3. The CDR3 totals 15 residues. The chain couples TRBV5-1 to TRBJ2-1, with 7 bases that match TRBD2. The source was CD4+ T cells from blood, collected before liver transplant. The source is a human donor who received a liver transplant. As DNA, the CDR3 is TGCGCCAGCAGCTTGGCGTGGGAGGGCTACAATGAGCAGTTCTTC. This gives the protein CASSLAWEGYNEQFF. Using reference TRBV5-1 and TRBJ2-1 for the parts outside the CDR3, the full variable domain is KAGVTQTPRYLIKTRGQQVTLSCSPISGHRSVSWYQQTPGQGLQFLFEYFSETQRNKGNFPGRFSGRQFSNSRSEMNVSTLELGDSALYLCASSLAWEGYNEQFFGPGTRLTVL.